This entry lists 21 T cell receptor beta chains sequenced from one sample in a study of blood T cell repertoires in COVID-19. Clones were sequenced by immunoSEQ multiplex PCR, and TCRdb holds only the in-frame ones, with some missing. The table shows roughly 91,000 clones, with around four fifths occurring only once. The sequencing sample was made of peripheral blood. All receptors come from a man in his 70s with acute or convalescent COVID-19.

CDR3 DNA: TGCGCCAGCAGCTTGAGACTAGCGGGGGCCGGGGAGCTGTTTTTT. Residues: CASSLRLAGAGELFF. The chain has TRBV5-1 and TRBJ2-2; TRBD2 matches at 12 bases. Germline CDR1 SGHRS, CDR2 YFSETQ. The CDR3 runs to 15 residues. V was pared by 1 base and J by 6 bases, with 1 base of the junction left unmatched. The variable domain in full, with the rest retrieved from reference TRBV5-1 and TRBJ2-2, is KAGVTQTPRYLIKTRGQQVTLSCSPISGHRSVSWYQQTPGQGLQFLFEYFSETQRNKGNFPGRFSGRQFSNSRSEMNVSTLELGDSALYLCASSLRLAGAGELFFGEGSRLTVL.

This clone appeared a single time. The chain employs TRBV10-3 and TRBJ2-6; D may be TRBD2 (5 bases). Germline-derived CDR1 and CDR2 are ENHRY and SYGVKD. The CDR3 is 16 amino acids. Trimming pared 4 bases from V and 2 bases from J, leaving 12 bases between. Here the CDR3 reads CAISGGRGAGANVLTF. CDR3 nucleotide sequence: TGTGCCATCAGTGGTGGACGGGGAGCTGGGGCCAACGTCCTGACTTTC.

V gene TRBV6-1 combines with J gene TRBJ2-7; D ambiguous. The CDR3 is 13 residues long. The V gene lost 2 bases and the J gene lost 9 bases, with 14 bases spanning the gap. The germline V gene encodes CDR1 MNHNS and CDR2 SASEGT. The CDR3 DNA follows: TGTGCCAGCAGTGAAAAAGGTACTACGGGGCAGTACGTC. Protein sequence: CASSEKGTTGQYV.

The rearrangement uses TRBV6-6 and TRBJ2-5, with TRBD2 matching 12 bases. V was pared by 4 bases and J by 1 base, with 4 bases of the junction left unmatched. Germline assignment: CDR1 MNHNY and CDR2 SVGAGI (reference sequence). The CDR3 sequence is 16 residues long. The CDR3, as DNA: TGTGCCAGCAGTTCTTGGACTAGCGGGGCCCAAGAGACCCAGTACTTC. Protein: CASSSWTSGAQETQYF.

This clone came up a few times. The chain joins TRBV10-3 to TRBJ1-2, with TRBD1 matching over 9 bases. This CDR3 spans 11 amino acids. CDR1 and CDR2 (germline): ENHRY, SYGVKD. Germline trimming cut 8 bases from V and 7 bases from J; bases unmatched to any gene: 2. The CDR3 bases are TGTGCCATCTCGACAGGGGGTGGCTACACCTTC. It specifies CAISTGGGYTF.

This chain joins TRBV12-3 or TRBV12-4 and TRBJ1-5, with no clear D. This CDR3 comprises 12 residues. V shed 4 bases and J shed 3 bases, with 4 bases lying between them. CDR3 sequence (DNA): TGTGCCAGCAGTTCCAACAATCAGCCCCAGCATTTT. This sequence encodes CASSSNNQPQHF.

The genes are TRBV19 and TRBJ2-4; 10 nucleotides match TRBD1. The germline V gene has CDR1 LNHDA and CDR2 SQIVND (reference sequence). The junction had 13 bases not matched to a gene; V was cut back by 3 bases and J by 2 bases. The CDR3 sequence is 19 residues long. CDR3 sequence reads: CASSMTGGSFVLTKNIQYF. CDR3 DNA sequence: TGTGCCAGTAGTATGACAGGGGGCAGTTTTGTACTGACCAAAAACATTCAGTACTTC.

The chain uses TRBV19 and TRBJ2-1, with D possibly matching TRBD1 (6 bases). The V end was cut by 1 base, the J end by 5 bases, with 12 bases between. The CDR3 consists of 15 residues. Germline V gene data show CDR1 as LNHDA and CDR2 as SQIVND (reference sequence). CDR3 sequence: CASSIGADSHNEQFF. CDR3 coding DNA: TGTGCCAGTAGTATAGGTGCGGACAGTCACAATGAGCAGTTCTTC.

This chain's CDR3 is CASSLVGSVAFF. As DNA, the CDR3 is TGTGCCAGCAGCTTGGTGGGCAGTGTAGCTTTCTTT. This chain joins TRBV5-5 and TRBJ1-1, with D unresolved. Per germline, CDR1 SGHKS and CDR2 YYEKEE (reference sequence). V shed 0 bases and J shed 10 bases, with 10 bases lying between them. The CDR3 consists of 12 residues. The whole variable domain, filled in from reference TRBV5-5 and TRBJ1-1, reads DAGVTQSPTHLIKTRGQQVTLRCSPISGHKSVSWYQQVLGQGPQFIFQYYEKEERGRGNFPDRFSARQFPNYSSELNVNALLLGDSALYLCASSLVGSVAFFGQGTRLTVV.

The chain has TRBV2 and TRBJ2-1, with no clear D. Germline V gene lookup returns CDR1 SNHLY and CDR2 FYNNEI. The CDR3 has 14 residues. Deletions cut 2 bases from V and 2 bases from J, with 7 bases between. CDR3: CASSEIPPYNEQFF. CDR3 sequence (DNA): TGTGCCAGCAGTGAAATTCCTCCCTACAATGAGCAGTTCTTC.

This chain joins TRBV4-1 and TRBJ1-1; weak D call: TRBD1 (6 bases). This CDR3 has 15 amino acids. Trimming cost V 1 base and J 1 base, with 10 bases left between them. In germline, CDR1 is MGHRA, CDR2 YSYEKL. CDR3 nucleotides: TGCGCCAGCAGCCAAGCAGGGGCCTGGAACACTGAAGCTTTCTTT. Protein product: CASSQAGAWNTEAFF.

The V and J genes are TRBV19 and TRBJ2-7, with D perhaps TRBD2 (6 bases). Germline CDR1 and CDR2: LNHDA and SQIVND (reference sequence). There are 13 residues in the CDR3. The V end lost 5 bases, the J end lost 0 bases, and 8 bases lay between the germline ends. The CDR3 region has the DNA TGTGCCAGTAGTGCGGGGTCCTCCTACGAGCAGTACTTC. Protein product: CASSAGSSYEQYF.

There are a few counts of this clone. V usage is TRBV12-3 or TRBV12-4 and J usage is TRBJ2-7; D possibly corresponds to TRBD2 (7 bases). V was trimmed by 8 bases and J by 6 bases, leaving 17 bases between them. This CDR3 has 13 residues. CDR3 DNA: TGTGCCAGCCTTTCTTGGGGGGGCCGCGAGCAGTACTTC. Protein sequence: CASLSWGGREQYF.

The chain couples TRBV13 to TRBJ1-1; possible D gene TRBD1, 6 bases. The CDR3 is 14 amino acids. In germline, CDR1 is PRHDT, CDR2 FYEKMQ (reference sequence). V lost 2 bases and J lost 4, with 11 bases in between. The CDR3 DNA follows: TGTGCCAGCAGCTTATCGGGAGGGGGCACTGAAGCTTTCTTT. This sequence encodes CASSLSGGGTEAFF.

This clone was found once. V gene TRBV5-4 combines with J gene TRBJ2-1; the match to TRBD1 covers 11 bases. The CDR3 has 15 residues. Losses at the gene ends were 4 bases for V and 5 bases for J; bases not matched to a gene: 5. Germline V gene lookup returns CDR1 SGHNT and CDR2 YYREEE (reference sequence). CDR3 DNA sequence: TGTGCCAGCAGCACGGACAGGGGGCGCAACAATGAGCAGTTCTTC. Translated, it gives CASSTDRGRNNEQFF.

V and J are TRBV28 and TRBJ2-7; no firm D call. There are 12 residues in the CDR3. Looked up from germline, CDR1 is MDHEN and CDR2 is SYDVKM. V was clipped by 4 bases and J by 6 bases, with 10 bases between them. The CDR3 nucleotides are TGTGCCAGCAGTTCTGACAAAGGCGAGCAGTACTTC. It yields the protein CASSSDKGEQYF.

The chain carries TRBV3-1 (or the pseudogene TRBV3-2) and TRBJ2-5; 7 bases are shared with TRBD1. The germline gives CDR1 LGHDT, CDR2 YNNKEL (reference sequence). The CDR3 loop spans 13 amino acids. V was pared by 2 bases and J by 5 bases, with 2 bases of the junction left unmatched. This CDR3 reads CASSQRGQETQYF. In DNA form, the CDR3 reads TGTGCCAGCAGCCAAAGGGGGCAGGAGACCCAGTACTTC.

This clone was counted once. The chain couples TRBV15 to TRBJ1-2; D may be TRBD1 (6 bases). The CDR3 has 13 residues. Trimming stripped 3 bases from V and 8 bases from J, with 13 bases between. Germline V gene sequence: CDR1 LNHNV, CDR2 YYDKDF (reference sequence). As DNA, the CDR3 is TGTGCCACCAGCAGCTCCCGGGGGGGCGGCTACACCTTC. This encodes CATSSSRGGGYTF. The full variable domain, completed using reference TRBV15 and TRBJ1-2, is DAMVIQNPRYQVTQFGKPVTLSCSQTLNHNVMYWYQQKSSQAPKLLFHYYDKDFNNEADTPDNFQSRRPNTSFCFLDIRSPGLGDTAMYLCATSSSRGGGYTFGSGTRLTVV.

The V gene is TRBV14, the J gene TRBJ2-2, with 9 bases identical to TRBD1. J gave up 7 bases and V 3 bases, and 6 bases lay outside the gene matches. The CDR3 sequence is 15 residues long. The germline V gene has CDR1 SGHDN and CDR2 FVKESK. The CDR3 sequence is CASSHPQGAVGELFF. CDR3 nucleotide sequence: TGTGCCAGCAGCCATCCACAGGGGGCGGTCGGGGAGCTGTTTTTT.

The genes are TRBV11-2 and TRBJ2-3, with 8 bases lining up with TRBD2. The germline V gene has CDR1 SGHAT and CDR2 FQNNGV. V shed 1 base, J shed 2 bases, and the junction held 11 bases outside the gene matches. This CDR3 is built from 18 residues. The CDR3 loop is CASSLGPLGGGNTDTQYF. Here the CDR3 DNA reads TGTGCCAGCAGCTTAGGTCCCCTCGGCGGGGGGAACACAGATACGCAGTATTTT.

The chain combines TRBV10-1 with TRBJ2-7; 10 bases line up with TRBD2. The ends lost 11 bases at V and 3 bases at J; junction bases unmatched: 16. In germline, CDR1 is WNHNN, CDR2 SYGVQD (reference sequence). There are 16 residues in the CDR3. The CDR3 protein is CAVPIRRPSGGYEQYV. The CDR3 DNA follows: TGCGCCGTACCAATCAGGCGGCCTAGCGGGGGCTACGAGCAGTACGTC.